This T cell receptor beta chain appears in the sequencing data of a study of beta chain features in type 1 diabetes. The table lists this clone with a few counts. Germline assignment: CDR1 SGHNT and CDR2 YYREEE (reference sequence). Trimming left V 1 base short and J 6 bases short, with 11 bases between. CDR3 length: 14 amino acids. The sequenced template was cDNA made from the entire isolated RNA. Sequencing was performed with immunoSEQ multiplex PCR; in TCRdb, only in-frame clones are kept and a portion is missing. The sample consists of fewer than 900,000 clones, 17% of them appearing once. The TCR was taken from a woman aged 18-29 years in good health. Sequencing input: naive CD4+ T cells from blood. The rearrangement joins TRBV5-4 to TRBJ2-1; possibly TRBD2 for D (5 bases). CDR3 sequence: CASSLRGPGNEQFF. As DNA, the CDR3 is TGTGCCAGCAGCTTGAGAGGGCCCGGCAATGAGCAGTTCTTC.